What follows are 9 T cell receptor beta chains derived from one specimen sequenced in a study of T-cell memory formation after mild COVID-19. TCRdb redid the calling of the 5' RACE reads with MiXCR, one entry per CDR3 protein. This table holds under 250,000 distinct CDR3 sequences, 27% found once. Material for sequencing was PBMCs or a T cell subset sorted from them (not recorded which). These receptor sequences come from an adult woman who had mild COVID-19 (a few samples of this study predate the infection). Cell type and time point are not known.

V usage is TRBV6-6 and J usage is TRBJ2-1; 8 nucleotides agree with TRBD2. In germline, CDR1 is MNHNY, CDR2 SVGAGI (reference sequence). The CDR3 runs 15 residues. Losses at the gene ends were 6 bases for V and 1 base for J; bases not matched to a gene: 5. The CDR3, as DNA: TGTGCCAGCAGGCCTACTAGCGGTTCCTACAATGAGCAGTTCTTC. Its translation: CASRPTSGSYNEQFF.

The J gene is TRBJ1-6, the V gene TRBV27; TRBD1 aligns across 8 bases. The CDR3 loop spans 12 amino acids. The germline V gene encodes CDR1 MNHEY and CDR2 SMNVEV (reference sequence). With 8 bases clipped from V and 13 bases from J, the junction kept 7 bases outside the gene matches. CDR3 sequence: CASCDRGKPLHF. Written as DNA, the CDR3 is TGTGCCAGCTGTGACAGGGGCAAGCCCCTCCACTTT.

The sample holds a few counts of this clonotype. The chain combines TRBV12-3 or TRBV12-4 with TRBJ2-4; a possible D gene is TRBD2 (5 bases). V gave up 9 bases and J gave up 1 base, with 19 bases separating them. This CDR3 is built from 16 residues. CDR3 nucleotide sequence: TGTGCCAGTTTGGCGGACCTACTAGGGGCCAAAAACATTCAGTACTTC. Its translation is CASLADLLGAKNIQYF.

This rearrangement joins TRBV11-2 to TRBJ1-1; D is perhaps TRBD1 (5 bases). This CDR3 has 16 residues. Trimming shortened V by 5 bases and J by 5 bases, and 21 bases separated the two germline ends. In germline, CDR1 is SGHAT, CDR2 FQNNGV. CDR3 sequence reads: CASSLGQGGGVTEAFF. Here the CDR3 DNA reads TGTGCCAGCAGCCTGGGCCAGGGTGGGGGGGTAACTGAAGCTTTCTTT.

The V call is TRBV29-1, the J call TRBJ1-1; D is undetermined. Germline V CDR1 and CDR2: SQVTM, ANQGSEA. This CDR3 contains 14 residues. Trimming pared 2 bases from V and 5 bases from J, leaving 15 bases between. The DNA of the CDR3 is TGCAGCGTTGAAAAGCCGTCTCGATCTACTGAAGCTTTCTTT. Translating gives CSVEKPSRSTEAFF.

The rearrangement joins TRBV25-1 to TRBJ2-7; tentatively, D is TRBD1 (6 bases). CDR1 is MGHDK and CDR2 is SYGVNS in the germline V gene. The ends were cut back, 8 bases at V and 5 bases at J, with 22 bases in the middle. This CDR3 region has 15 residues. The CDR3 DNA follows: TGTGCCAGCGTACCTACAGGGTTCGCCGGGCACGAGCAGTACTTC. This sequence encodes CASVPTGFAGHEQYF.

This clonotype came up a few times. The chain employs TRBV5-8 and TRBJ2-1; tentative D call: TRBD2 (6 bases). This CDR3 is 15 amino acids long. Germline V lookup: CDR1 SGHTS, CDR2 YDEGEE. V lost 6 bases, J lost 2 bases, and 15 bases lay in between. CDR3 bases: TGTGCCAGCACCGGGACTGCGAGCCCCTACAATGAGCAGTTCTTC. The encoded protein is CASTGTASPYNEQFF.

This clonotype appeared a few times. The chain is built from TRBV12-3 or TRBV12-4 and TRBJ2-1; 13 nucleotides match TRBD2. Unmatched junction bases numbered 6, after V lost 7 bases and J lost 6 bases. The CDR3 is 15 amino acids. CDR3 bases: TGTGCCAGCACTGAGGGACTAGCGGGATCCAATGAGCAGTTCTTC. Its protein product is CASTEGLAGSNEQFF.

This chain joins TRBV29-1 and TRBJ2-7; the D gene is possibly TRBD2 (6 bases). Germline CDR1 and CDR2: SQVTM and ANQGSEA. With 3 bases removed from V and 5 bases from J, the gap between germline ends came to 8 bases. This CDR3 has 11 amino acids. This chain's CDR3 is CSVEEGNEQYF. The CDR3 region has the DNA TGCAGCGTTGAGGAGGGAAACGAGCAGTACTTC.